These 23 T cell receptor beta chains were sequenced from one sample in a study of blood T cell repertoires in COVID-19. The data were produced by immunoSEQ multiplex PCR, yet TCRdb's version contains in-frame clones alone and is incomplete. The data hold 300,000 to 350,000 clones, with approximately 89% observed a single time. Material for sequencing was peripheral blood. The receptors shown here come from a woman aged 60-70 years with COVID-19, enrolled during active disease.

The V gene is TRBV29-1, the J gene TRBJ1-1; D perhaps matches TRBD1 (6 bases). V was shortened by 7 bases and J by 1 base, with 13 bases between the two germline ends. From germline, CDR1 is SQVTM and CDR2 ANQGSEA. CDR3 length: 13 residues. The CDR3 nucleotides read TGCAGCGCGATAGGGACAACGAACACTGAAGCTTTCTTT. Encoded protein: CSAIGTTNTEAFF.

The V call is TRBV19, the J call TRBJ2-5; D is undetermined. Germline V lookup: CDR1 LNHDA, CDR2 SQIVND (reference sequence). The CDR3 extends over 13 amino acids. V lost 3 bases and J lost 3, with 8 bases in between. This chain's CDR3 is CASSIFLEETQYF. The CDR3 DNA is TGTGCCAGTAGTATTTTCTTAGAAGAGACCCAGTACTTC.

The chain couples TRBV28 to TRBJ2-2, with D possibly matching TRBD1 (5 bases). The germline V gene has CDR1 MDHEN and CDR2 SYDVKM. Deletions cut 4 bases from V and 4 bases from J, with 13 bases between. CDR3 length: 15 amino acids. CDR3 protein: CASSSGRASTGELFF. The DNA for the CDR3 is TGTGCCAGCAGTTCTGGCAGGGCGAGCACCGGGGAGCTGTTTTTT.

The chain recombines TRBV19 with TRBJ1-2; D may be TRBD1 (6 bases). V was trimmed by 2 bases and J by 2 bases, leaving 12 bases between them. The CDR3 extends over 15 amino acids. CDR1 LNHDA and CDR2 SQIVND come from the germline V gene (reference sequence). The CDR3 nucleotides read TGTGCCAGTAGTATACGGACAGTCCTGAACTATGGCTACACCTTC. Protein product: CASSIRTVLNYGYTF.

V gene TRBV3-1 (or the pseudogene TRBV3-2) combines with J gene TRBJ1-1; D is unclear. Germline V gives CDR1 LGHDT, CDR2 YNNKEL (reference sequence). The CDR3 runs 13 residues. The germline V and J ends were trimmed by 4 bases and 1 base, with 7 bases remaining between them. CDR3 nucleotides: TGTGCCAGCAGCCCGGACTGGAACACTGAAGCTTTCTTT. This encodes CASSPDWNTEAFF.

The CDR3 DNA reads as TGTGCCAGTAGTGAGAGGGGGTCCTCTTCTGAAGCTTTCTTT. It encodes CASSERGSSSEAFF. The chain is built from TRBV19 and TRBJ1-1; tentatively, D is TRBD1 (6 bases). The CDR3 has 14 residues. The V and J ends lost 5 bases and 6 bases respectively, with 16 bases between them. Germline V gives CDR1 LNHDA, CDR2 SQIVND (reference sequence). Full variable domain (rest looked up from reference TRBV19 and TRBJ1-1): DGGITQSPKYLFRKEGQNVTLSCEQNLNHDAMYWYRQDPGQGLRLIYYSQIVNDFQKGDIAEGYSVSREKKESFPLTVTSAQKNPTAFYLCASSERGSSSEAFFGQGTRLTVV.

V is TRBV7-9 and J is TRBJ1-2; the D is unclear. The CDR3 extends over 13 amino acids. Trimming cost V 2 bases and J 4 bases, with 8 bases left between them. Germline V gene sequence: CDR1 SEHNR, CDR2 FQNEAQ (reference sequence). The CDR3 bases are TGTGCCAGCAGCTTAATAGGGAGCTATGGCTACACCTTC. Its protein is CASSLIGSYGYTF.

V usage is TRBV4-2 and J usage is TRBJ2-1, with 11 bases lining up with TRBD2. CDR3 size: 16 residues. Germline-derived CDR1 and CDR2 are LGHNA and YNFKEQ. V dropped 1 base and J dropped 4; count of bases not matched to a gene: 3. CDR3 in DNA: TGTGCCAGCAGCCAAGTTGCTAGCGGGGGGTACAATGAGCAGTTCTTC. This translates into CASSQVASGGYNEQFF.

The chain has TRBV12-3 or TRBV12-4 and TRBJ1-2; D gene unclear. Trimming pared 3 bases from V and 0 bases from J, leaving 5 bases between. The CDR3 totals 13 residues. Here the CDR3 DNA reads TGTGCCAGCAGTTTCGGAGCTAACTATGGCTACACCTTC. Encoded protein: CASSFGANYGYTF.

This clone was recorded only once. The chain is built from TRBV7-3 and TRBJ2-7; 7 nucleotides match TRBD2. The CDR3 runs 15 residues. Trimming cost V 5 bases and J 0 bases; bases outside gene matches: 7. The germline gives CDR1 SGHTA, CDR2 FQGTGA. The CDR3 protein is CASSMSAGPSYEQYF. CDR3 in DNA: TGTGCCAGCAGCATGTCAGCGGGGCCCTCCTACGAGCAGTACTTC.

This chain uses TRBV5-1 with TRBJ2-1, with D possibly TRBD2 on 5 matching bases. The CDR3 sequence is 14 residues long. CDR1 is SGHRS and CDR2 is YFSETQ in the germline V gene. The V and J ends lost 4 bases and 6 bases respectively, with 14 bases between them. DNA of the CDR3: TGCGCCAGCAGCGCCTCCGGAGGACCCAATGAGCAGTTCTTC. Translating gives CASSASGGPNEQFF.

The V gene is TRBV5-1, the J gene TRBJ2-7; the D gene is possibly TRBD1 (6 bases). Germline V gives CDR1 SGHRS, CDR2 YFSETQ. The CDR3 length is 16 residues. Trimming cost V 0 bases and J 5 bases, with 18 bases left between them. CDR3 sequence: CASSLAGAGVKNEQYF. In DNA, the CDR3 is TGCGCCAGCAGCTTGGCTGGGGCAGGGGTAAAGAACGAGCAGTACTTC.

The V call is TRBV7-9, the J call TRBJ1-1; D might be TRBD1 (6 bases). The CDR3 totals 15 residues. CDR1 and CDR2 from the germline V gene are SEHNR and FQNEAQ (reference sequence). V dropped 1 base and J dropped 2 bases, with 11 bases sitting between them. In DNA, the CDR3 is TGTGCCAGCAGCTTAGGGACAGCCACAAACACTGAAGCTTTCTTT. Translating it yields CASSLGTATNTEAFF.

The chain uses TRBV6-5 and TRBJ1-2; perhaps TRBD1 as D (6 bases). The V gene's germline CDR1 is MNHEY and CDR2 SVGAGI. The ends were cut back, 2 bases at V and 2 bases at J, with 15 bases in the middle. The CDR3 covers 16 residues. CDR3 sequence: CASSYKVWGRNYGYTF. The CDR3 DNA sequence: TGTGCCAGCAGTTACAAGGTTTGGGGGCGCAACTATGGCTACACCTTC.

The V gene is TRBV9, the J gene TRBJ1-1; tentatively, D is TRBD1 (6 bases). V gave up 0 bases and J gave up 7 bases, with 16 bases separating them. From germline, CDR1 is SGDLS and CDR2 YYNGEE. This CDR3 spans 15 amino acids. The CDR3 nucleotides are TGTGCCAGCAGCGTAGCGGCAGGGGTCCCTCATGAAGCTTTCTTT. It is translated as CASSVAAGVPHEAFF.

The chain links TRBV29-1 to TRBJ2-1; 9 bases map to TRBD1. V lost 1 base and J lost 6; bases outside the gene matches: 22. CDR3 size: 20 residues. Per the germline V gene, CDR1 is SQVTM and CDR2 is ANQGSEA. This chain's CDR3 is CSVEVNFSDRGFQAVNEQFF. The CDR3 DNA is TGCAGCGTTGAAGTTAACTTTAGCGACAGGGGGTTCCAAGCGGTCAATGAGCAGTTCTTC.

This clone is a singleton in its sample. The genes are TRBV5-1 and TRBJ2-5; tentative D call: TRBD1 (5 bases). Per the germline V gene, CDR1 is SGHRS and CDR2 is YFSETQ. V dropped 5 bases and J dropped 3 bases, with 14 bases sitting between them. The CDR3 length is 14 residues. Here the CDR3 DNA reads TGCGCCAGCAGGGAAGGGGTAGTTGAAGAGACCCAGTACTTC. This codes for CASREGVVEETQYF.

V is TRBV15 and J is TRBJ2-1; 11 bases fit TRBD2. The CDR3 contains 20 residues. Germline CDR1 is LNHNV and CDR2 is YYDKDF (reference sequence). V lost 0 bases to trimming and J lost 0 bases; unmatched junction nucleotides: 10. The CDR3 reads CATSREKTSGGRGSYNEQFF. Here the CDR3 DNA reads TGTGCCACCAGCAGAGAAAAAACTAGCGGGGGAAGGGGCTCCTACAATGAGCAGTTCTTC.

The chain uses TRBV7-9 and TRBJ1-6; 8 bases map to TRBD1. The V and J ends lost 1 base and 7 bases, in that order; junction bases with no gene match: 3. The CDR3 is made up of 15 amino acids. In germline, CDR1 is SEHNR, CDR2 FQNEAQ (reference sequence). The CDR3 DNA follows: TGTGCCAGCAGCTTAGAGGGGACAGGAAATTCACCCCTCCACTTT. Translation: CASSLEGTGNSPLHF.

The V call is TRBV28, the J call TRBJ2-7; TRBD1 agrees at 7 bases. Per the germline V gene, CDR1 is MDHEN and CDR2 is SYDVKM. V trimming: 1 base; J trimming: 5 bases; junction bases outside the gene matches: 2. The CDR3 runs 13 residues. CDR3 sequence reads: CASSLLTGDEQYF. The DNA of the CDR3 is TGTGCCAGCAGTTTATTAACAGGGGACGAGCAGTACTTC.

This chain connects TRBV24-1 to TRBJ1-4, with 7 bases that match TRBD1. CDR3 length: 15 residues. V trimming: 3 bases; J trimming: 8 bases; junction bases outside the gene matches: 8. Germline lookup yields CDR1 KGHDR and CDR2 SFDVKD. CDR3 sequence: CATSDVQGPGEKLFF. The DNA of the CDR3 is TGTGCCACCAGTGATGTACAGGGGCCGGGAGAAAAACTGTTTTTT.

CDR3 protein: CASSLDRTGNTIYF. The CDR3 bases are TGTGCCAGCAGCCTCGACAGGACAGGAAACACCATATATTTT. The chain has TRBV6-5 and TRBJ1-3; tentatively, D is TRBD1 (6 bases). The ends were cut back, 6 bases at V and 4 bases at J, with 13 bases in the middle. Germline CDR1 and CDR2: MNHEY and SVGAGI. The CDR3 is made up of 14 amino acids.

V gene TRBV3-1 (or the pseudogene TRBV3-2) combines with J gene TRBJ1-2; 8 nucleotides agree with TRBD1. CDR3 length: 15 amino acids. CDR1 is LGHDT and CDR2 is YNNKEL in the germline V gene (reference sequence). The V segment lost 5 bases and the J segment 8 bases; nucleotides outside the gene matches: 13. CDR3 loop: CASSSDRGANAGYTF. Here the CDR3 DNA reads TGTGCCAGCAGCTCAGACAGGGGAGCTAATGCGGGCTACACCTTC.